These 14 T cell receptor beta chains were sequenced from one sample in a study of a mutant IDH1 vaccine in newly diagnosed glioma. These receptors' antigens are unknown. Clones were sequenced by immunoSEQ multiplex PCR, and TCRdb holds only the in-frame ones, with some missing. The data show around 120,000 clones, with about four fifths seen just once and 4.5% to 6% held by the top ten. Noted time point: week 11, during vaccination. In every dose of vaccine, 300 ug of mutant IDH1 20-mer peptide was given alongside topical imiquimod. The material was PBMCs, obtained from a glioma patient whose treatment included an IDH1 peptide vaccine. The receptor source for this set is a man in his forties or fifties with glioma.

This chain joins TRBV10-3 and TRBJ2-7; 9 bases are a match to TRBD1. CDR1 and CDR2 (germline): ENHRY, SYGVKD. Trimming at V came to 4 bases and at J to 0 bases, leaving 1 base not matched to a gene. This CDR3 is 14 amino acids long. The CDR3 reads CAISGDRASYEQYF. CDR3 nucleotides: TGTGCCATCAGTGGGGACAGGGCCTCCTACGAGCAGTACTTC.

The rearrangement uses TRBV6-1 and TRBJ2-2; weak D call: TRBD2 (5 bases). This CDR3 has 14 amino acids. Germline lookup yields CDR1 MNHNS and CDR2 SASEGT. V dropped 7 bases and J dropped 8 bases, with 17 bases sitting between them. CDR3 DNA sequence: TGTGCCAGCACCCCGGACTTCCTCGGAGGGGAGCTGTTTTTT. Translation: CASTPDFLGGELFF.

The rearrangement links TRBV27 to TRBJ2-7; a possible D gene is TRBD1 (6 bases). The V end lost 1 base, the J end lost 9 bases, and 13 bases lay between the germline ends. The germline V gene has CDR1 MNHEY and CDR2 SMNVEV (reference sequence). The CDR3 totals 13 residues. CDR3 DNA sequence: TGTGCCAGCAGTTTATACGGACAGCTTGGGCAGTACTTC. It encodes CASSLYGQLGQYF.

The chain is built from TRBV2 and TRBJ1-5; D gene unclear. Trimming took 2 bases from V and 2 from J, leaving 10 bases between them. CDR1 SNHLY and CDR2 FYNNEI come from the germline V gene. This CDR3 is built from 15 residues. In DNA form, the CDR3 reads TGTGCCAGCAGTGAAAGTACAGTTGGCAATCAGCCCCAGCATTTT. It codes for CASSESTVGNQPQHF.

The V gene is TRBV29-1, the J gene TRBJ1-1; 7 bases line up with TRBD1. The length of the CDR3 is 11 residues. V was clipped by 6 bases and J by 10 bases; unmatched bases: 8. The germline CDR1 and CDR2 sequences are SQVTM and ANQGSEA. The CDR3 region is CSVDLRGIAFF. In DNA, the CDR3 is TGCAGCGTGGACCTCAGGGGGATAGCTTTCTTT. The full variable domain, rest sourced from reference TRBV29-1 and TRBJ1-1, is SAVISQKPSRDICQRGTSLTIQCQVDSQVTMMFWYRQQPGQSLTLIATANQGSEATYESGFVIDKFPISRPNLTFSTLTVSNMSPEDSSIYLCSVDLRGIAFFGQGTRLTVV.

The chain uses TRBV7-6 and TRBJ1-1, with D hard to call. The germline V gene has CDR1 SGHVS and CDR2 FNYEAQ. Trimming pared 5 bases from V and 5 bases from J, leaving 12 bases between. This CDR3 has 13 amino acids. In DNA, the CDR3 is TGTGCCAGCAGCATAACAGTGGGTACTGAAGCTTTCTTT. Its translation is CASSITVGTEAFF.

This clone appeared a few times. CDR3 sequence (DNA): TGTGCCAGCAGCGTAACACTAGCCGACACCTACGAGCAGTACTTC. Translating it yields CASSVTLADTYEQYF. The chain combines TRBV9 with TRBJ2-7; possible D gene TRBD2, 6 bases. V lost 1 base, J lost 2 bases, and 13 bases lay in between. The CDR3 has 15 amino acids. Per germline, CDR1 SGDLS and CDR2 YYNGEE.

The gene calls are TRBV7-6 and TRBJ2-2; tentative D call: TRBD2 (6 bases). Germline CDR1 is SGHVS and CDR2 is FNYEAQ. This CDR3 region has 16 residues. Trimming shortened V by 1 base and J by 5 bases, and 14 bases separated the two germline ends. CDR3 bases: TGTGCCAGCAGCTTAGTCGCGGGGAGTGGTACCGGGGAGCTGTTTTTT. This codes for CASSLVAGSGTGELFF.

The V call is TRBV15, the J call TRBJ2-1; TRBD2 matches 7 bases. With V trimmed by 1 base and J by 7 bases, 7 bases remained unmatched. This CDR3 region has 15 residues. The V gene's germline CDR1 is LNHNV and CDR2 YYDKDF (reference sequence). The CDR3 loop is CATSRGGSGKNEQFF. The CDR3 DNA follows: TGTGCCACCAGCAGAGGAGGGAGCGGGAAAAATGAGCAGTTCTTC.

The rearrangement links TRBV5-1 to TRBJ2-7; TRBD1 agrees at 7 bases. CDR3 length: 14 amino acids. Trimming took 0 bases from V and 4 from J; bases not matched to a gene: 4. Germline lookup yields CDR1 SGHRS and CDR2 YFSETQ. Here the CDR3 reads CASSLATGVYEQYF. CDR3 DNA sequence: TGCGCCAGCAGCTTGGCTACAGGGGTGTACGAGCAGTACTTC.

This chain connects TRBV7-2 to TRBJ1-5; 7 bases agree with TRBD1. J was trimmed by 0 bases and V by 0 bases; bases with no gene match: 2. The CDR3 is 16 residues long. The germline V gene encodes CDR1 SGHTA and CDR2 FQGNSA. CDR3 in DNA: TGTGCCAGCAGCTTAGCGGGGACAGCTAGCAATCAGCCCCAGCATTTT. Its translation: CASSLAGTASNQPQHF.

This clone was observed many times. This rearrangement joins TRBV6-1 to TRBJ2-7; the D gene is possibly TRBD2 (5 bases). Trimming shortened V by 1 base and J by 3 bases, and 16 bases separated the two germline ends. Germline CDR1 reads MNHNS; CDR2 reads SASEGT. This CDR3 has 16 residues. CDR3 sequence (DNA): TGTGCCAGCAGTGAAGGATTGTTGGGAGCCCTCTACGAGCAGTACTTC. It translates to CASSEGLLGALYEQYF.

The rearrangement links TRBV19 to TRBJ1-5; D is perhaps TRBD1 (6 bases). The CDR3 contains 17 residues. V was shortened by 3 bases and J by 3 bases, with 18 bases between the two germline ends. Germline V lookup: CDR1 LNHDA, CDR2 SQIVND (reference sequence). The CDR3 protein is CASSIQDSLGYNQPQHF. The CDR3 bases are TGTGCCAGTAGTATCCAGGACAGTTTAGGGTACAATCAGCCCCAGCATTTT.

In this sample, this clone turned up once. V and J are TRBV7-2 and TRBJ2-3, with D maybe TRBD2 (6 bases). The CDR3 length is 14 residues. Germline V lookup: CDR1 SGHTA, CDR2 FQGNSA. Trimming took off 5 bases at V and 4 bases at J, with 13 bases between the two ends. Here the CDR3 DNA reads TGTGCCAGCAGCGCCACCGGAGGGTCAGATACGCAGTATTTT. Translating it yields CASSATGGSDTQYF. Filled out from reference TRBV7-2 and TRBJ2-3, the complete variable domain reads GAGVSQSPSNKVTEKGKDVELRCDPISGHTALYWYRQSLGQGLEFLIYFQGNSAPDKSGLPSDRFSAERTGGSVSTLTIQRTQQEDSAVYLCASSATGGSDTQYFGPGTRLTVL.